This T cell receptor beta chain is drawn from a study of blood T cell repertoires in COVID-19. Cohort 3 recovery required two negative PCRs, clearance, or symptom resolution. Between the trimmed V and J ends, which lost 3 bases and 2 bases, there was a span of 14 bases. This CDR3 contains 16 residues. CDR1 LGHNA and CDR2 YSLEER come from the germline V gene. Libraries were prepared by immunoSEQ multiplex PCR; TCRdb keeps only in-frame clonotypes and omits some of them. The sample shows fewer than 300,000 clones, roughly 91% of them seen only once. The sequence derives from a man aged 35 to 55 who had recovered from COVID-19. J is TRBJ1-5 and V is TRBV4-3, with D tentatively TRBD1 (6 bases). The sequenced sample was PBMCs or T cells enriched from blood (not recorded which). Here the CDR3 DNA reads TGCGCCAGCAGCCAGGAAACAGGGTTAGGCAATCAGCCCCAGCATTTT. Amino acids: CASSQETGLGNQPQHF.